Below are 14 T cell receptor beta chains sequenced from a single sample in a study of T cells in Graves' hyperthyroidism and ophthalmopathy. It was RNA transcripts that yielded the amplified TCR beta CDR3 regions. The TCR CDR3 first-round RT-PCR relied on the HTBI primer set. TCRdb analysed the multiplex PCR reads with MiXCR anew, one entry per CDR3 protein. The sample consists of roughly 630,000 distinct CDR3 sequences, around a sixth of them appearing once. The sequenced sample was blood. These receptor sequences come from a woman aged 25 to 39 with Graves' hyperthyroidism.

The V and J genes are TRBV10-3 and TRBJ2-7; D may match TRBD1 or TRBD2 (5 bases each). The CDR3 sequence is 15 residues long. Trimming took 5 bases from V and 0 from J, leaving 14 bases between them. Germline V gene sequence: CDR1 ENHRY, CDR2 SYGVKD. The DNA of the CDR3 is TGTGCCATCAGTAGGGGACCGCCGGTCTCCTACGAGCAGTACTTC. Residues: CAISRGPPVSYEQYF.

The chain links TRBV5-4 to TRBJ2-1; 8 nucleotides line up with TRBD2. Losses at the gene ends were 4 bases for V and 7 bases for J; bases not matched to a gene: 13. Germline V gene sequence: CDR1 SGHNT, CDR2 YYREEE (reference sequence). The CDR3 runs to 16 residues. This chain's CDR3 is CASSPPGTGGHNEQFF. CDR3 sequence (DNA): TGTGCCAGCAGCCCACCCGGGACGGGAGGGCATAATGAGCAGTTCTTC.

There are a few counts of this clonotype. The CDR3 DNA reads TGTGCCAGCAGTCCTACGGGTCTGTACTCCTGGGAGCAGTACTTC. Amino acids: CASSPTGLYSWEQYF. V usage is TRBV27 and J usage is TRBJ2-7; unclear D gene. The CDR3 covers 15 residues. V was clipped by 5 bases and J by 7 bases, with 21 bases between them. From germline, CDR1 is MNHEY and CDR2 SMNVEV (reference sequence).

This clonotype was seen repeatedly, ten times or more. The chain is built from TRBV18 and TRBJ2-7; D possibly uses TRBD1 or TRBD2 (5 bases each). With 2 bases removed from V and 3 bases from J, the gap between germline ends came to 14 bases. CDR3 length equals 15 residues. Germline CDR1 reads KGHSH; CDR2 reads LQKENI. The CDR3 is CASSPGTAVGYEQYF. CDR3 nucleotides: TGTGCCAGCTCACCAGGGACGGCGGTGGGCTACGAGCAGTACTTC.

This clonotype was counted a few times. The gene calls are TRBV29-1 and TRBJ2-7; a possible D gene is TRBD1 (6 bases). CDR1 and CDR2 from the germline V gene are SQVTM and ANQGSEA. Deletions cut 2 bases from V and 3 bases from J, with 14 bases between. The CDR3 spans 14 residues. CDR3 bases: TGCAGCGTTGAATTCGAGGACAGAGGCTACGAGCAGTACTTC. Protein sequence: CSVEFEDRGYEQYF.

This clonotype came up a few times. The chain employs TRBV6-1 and TRBJ2-2, with 7 bases aligning to TRBD2. The CDR3 length is 15 residues. Per the germline V gene, CDR1 is MNHNS and CDR2 is SASEGT. Trimming at V came to 5 bases and at J to 5 bases, leaving 8 bases not matched to a gene. Here the CDR3 DNA reads TGTGCCAGCAGTCCTCTAGCGGAGACGACCGGGGAGCTGTTTTTT. It yields the protein CASSPLAETTGELFF.

The table lists this clonotype with many counts. This chain joins TRBV7-3 and TRBJ2-1; 12 positions match TRBD2. The V gene's germline CDR1 is SGHTA and CDR2 FQGTGA. V shed 2 bases, J shed 2 bases, and the junction held 7 bases outside the gene matches. CDR3 length: 18 residues. The CDR3 sequence is CASSLSLAGGQPYNEQFF. CDR3 in DNA: TGTGCCAGCAGCTTATCACTAGCGGGAGGCCAGCCCTACAATGAGCAGTTCTTC.

There are many counts of this clonotype. The chain employs TRBV12-3 or TRBV12-4 and TRBJ2-1; 8 bases are a match to TRBD1. J was trimmed by 7 bases and V by 3 bases; bases with no gene match: 5. The CDR3 length is 14 residues. The CDR3 spells CASSLRTGINEQFF. In DNA form, the CDR3 reads TGTGCCAGCAGTTTGAGGACAGGGATAAATGAGCAGTTCTTC.

Many counts were recorded for this clonotype. V and J are TRBV3-1 and TRBJ2-1; no definite D call. The ends were cut back, 0 bases at V and 2 bases at J, with 11 bases in the middle. CDR3 length: 16 residues. Germline lookup yields CDR1 LGHDT and CDR2 YNNKEL (reference sequence). CDR3 DNA sequence: TGTGCCAGCAGCCAAGACCCGGCTTTTACCTACAATGAGCAGTTCTTC. Its translation is CASSQDPAFTYNEQFF.

Turning to this clonotype: A much larger clonotype is one base distant, so this may be a read error. The chain is built from TRBV7-2 and TRBJ2-7; D not resolved. Trimming cost V 0 bases and J 2 bases, with 11 bases left between them. Germline values: CDR1 SGHTA, CDR2 FQGNSA. This CDR3 contains 15 residues. The CDR3 region has the DNA TGTGCCAGCAGCTTAGCGGTCCCCCTGCCCTACGAGCAGTACTTC. This encodes CASSLAVPLPYEQYF.

The sample holds many counts of this clonotype. The J gene is TRBJ2-7, the V gene TRBV18, with D possibly TRBD1 on 6 matching bases. The ends were cut back, 6 bases at V and 5 bases at J, with 14 bases in the middle. The germline V gene encodes CDR1 KGHSH and CDR2 LQKENI. This CDR3 is built from 13 residues. CDR3 nucleotides: TGTGCCAGCTCCGGGGACAACCCCCACGAGCAGTACTTC. This translates into CASSGDNPHEQYF.

There are a few counts of this clonotype. The rearrangement uses TRBV18 and TRBJ1-4; weak D call: TRBD1 (6 bases). This CDR3 contains 16 residues. CDR1 and CDR2 from the germline V gene are KGHSH and LQKENI. V was cut by 4 bases and J by 7 bases, with 19 bases left in between. CDR3: CASSLENRELGEKLFF. Written as DNA, the CDR3 is TGTGCCAGCTCACTAGAAAACAGGGAGCTTGGTGAAAAACTGTTTTTT.

Regarding this clonotype: Just one base apart from a much larger clone, this may be a read error. V and J are TRBV7-2 and TRBJ1-2; D is undetermined. The germline V gene has CDR1 SGHTA and CDR2 FQGNSA. This CDR3 is built from 15 residues. The CDR3 is CVSSPAGESNYGYTF. CDR3 DNA sequence: TGTGTCAGCAGCCCGGCCGGTGAATCTAACTATGGCTACACCTTC. Complete variable domain (other parts from reference TRBV7-2 and TRBJ1-2): GAGVSQSPSNKVTEKGKDVELRCDPISGHTALYWYRQSLGQGLEFLIYFQGNSAPDKSGLPSDRFSAERTGGSVSTLTIQRTQQEDSAVYLCVSSPAGESNYGYTFGSGTRLTVV.

This clonotype appeared many times. The chain employs TRBV11-2 and TRBJ2-5, with D possibly matching TRBD1 (6 bases). This CDR3 contains 14 residues. V was clipped by 5 bases and J by 5 bases, with 15 bases between them. CDR1 and CDR2 (germline): SGHAT, FQNNGV. The CDR3 nucleotides are TGTGCCAGCAGCCCGACGCTCACAGGGGAGACCCAGTACTTC. As protein: CASSPTLTGETQYF.